This record concerns one T cell receptor (beta chain) sequence. Its antigen remains unidentified. The sample comes from a study of graft-versus-host responses after intestinal transplantation. Turning to the study itself: Isolated intestinal, liver-intestinal, or multivisceral transplants had been given to the recipients. All recipients got anti-thymocyte globulin induction, then tacrolimus and steroids for 3 to 4 years.

Findings of the study overall: Among recipient marrow samples, GvH clones were found; some appeared first in ileum or blood. Peak circulating GvH clone levels tracked with early post-transplant HvG declines.

The CDR3 is 12 residues long. V gave up 5 bases and J gave up 6 bases, with 8 bases separating them. Germline values: CDR1 SGHVS, CDR2 FNYEAQ. TCRdb's table, derived via immunoSEQ multiplex PCR, lists solely in-frame clones and lacks some. The table lists roughly 100,000 clones, approximately 94% of them singletons, with roughly 1.2% in the top ten. The specimen was unstimulated CD8+ T cells sorted from spleen or lymph node cells, collected before intestinal transplant. This sequence joins TRBV7-6 and TRBJ2-1; D is perhaps TRBD2 (5 bases). The source is a human donor who received an intestinal transplant. CDR3 sequence reads: CASSPGLNEQFF. CDR3 sequence (DNA): TGTGCCAGCAGCCCCGGACTCAATGAGCAGTTCTTC.